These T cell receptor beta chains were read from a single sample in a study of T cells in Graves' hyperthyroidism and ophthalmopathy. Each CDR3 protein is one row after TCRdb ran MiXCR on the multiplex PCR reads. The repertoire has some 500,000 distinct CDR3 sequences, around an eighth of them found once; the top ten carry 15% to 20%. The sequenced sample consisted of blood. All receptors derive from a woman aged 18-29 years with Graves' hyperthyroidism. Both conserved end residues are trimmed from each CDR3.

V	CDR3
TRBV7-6	ASSSGHGEAEAF
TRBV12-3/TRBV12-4	ASSLGGGWEQY
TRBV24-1	ATSEETGGADKNIQY
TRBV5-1	ASTISGASRSNEQF
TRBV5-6	ASTGNTEAF
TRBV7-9	ASSLGQGAETQY
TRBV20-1	SAQNRDRGRINEQF
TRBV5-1	ASSLEGRAYSPLH
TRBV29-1	SVYQVGVNNEQF
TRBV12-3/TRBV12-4	ASSIVGRGSNQPQH
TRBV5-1	ASSGGPGAFREQF
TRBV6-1	ASRSGTTTGELF
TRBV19	ASTLGALRTDTQY
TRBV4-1	ASSQALEAF
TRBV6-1	ASSVGSLERFGYT
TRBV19	ASSIETGGNTEAF
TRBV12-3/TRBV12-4	ASTPAGALAKNIQY
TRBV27	ASSLLGPGGRNEQF
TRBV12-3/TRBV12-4	ASSLRGLRLGEQF
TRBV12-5	ASGLNHRNQPQH
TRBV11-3	ASSLEGAGPGYT
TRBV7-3	ASSLLEGRAF
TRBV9	ASSVEWFSGDSNTGELF
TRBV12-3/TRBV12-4	ASSLIAGGTGELF
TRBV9	ASSDNSEGYT
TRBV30	AWSVNDQPQH
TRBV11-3	ASSLGAFLGTLSYEQY
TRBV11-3	ASSLRGTALTDTQY
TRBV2	ASSEARSDEQF